This entry is about one T cell receptor (beta chain). This specimen comes from a study of blood T cell repertoires in COVID-19. Study background: T cells, B-cell-depleted T cells, or PBMCs supplied cDNA or gDNA.

CDR1 and CDR2 (germline): MNHEY, SMNVEV (reference sequence). Trimming stripped 4 bases from V and 5 bases from J, with 17 bases between. CDR3 size: 15 residues. Original methodology: Nucleated cell number was recorded as an estimate derived from reference gene primer amplification. Produced via immunoSEQ multiplex PCR; TCRdb's table is partial and in-frame only. That table gives V, J and clone size, and the DNA gave D and trimming. The data contain more than 95,000 clones, around 70% of them seen just once; the ten biggest clones take up 4.5% to 6%. Sequenced input: peripheral blood. The clonotype originates from a man aged 80 or over with COVID-19, enrolled during active disease. The V and J genes are TRBV27 and TRBJ2-5; D is possibly TRBD2 (6 bases). Written as DNA, the CDR3 is TGTGCCAGCAGTTCCTATCGGGAGTCAAGGGAGACCCAGTACTTC. Protein sequence: CASSSYRESRETQYF.